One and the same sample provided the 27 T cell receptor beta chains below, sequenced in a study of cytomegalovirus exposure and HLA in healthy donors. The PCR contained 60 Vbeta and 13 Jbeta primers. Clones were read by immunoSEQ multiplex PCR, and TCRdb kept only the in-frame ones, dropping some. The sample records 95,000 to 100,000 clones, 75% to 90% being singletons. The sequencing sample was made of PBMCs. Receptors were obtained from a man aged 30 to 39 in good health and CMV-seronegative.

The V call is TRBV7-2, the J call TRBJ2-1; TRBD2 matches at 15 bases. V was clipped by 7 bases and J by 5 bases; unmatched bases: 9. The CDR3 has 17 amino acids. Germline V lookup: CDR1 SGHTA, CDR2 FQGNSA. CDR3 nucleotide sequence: TGTGCCAGCAACCCAACCGGACTAGCGGGAGGGGACAATGAGCAGTTCTTC. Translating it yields CASNPTGLAGGDNEQFF. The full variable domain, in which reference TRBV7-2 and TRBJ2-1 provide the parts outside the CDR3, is GAGVSQSPSNKVTEKGKDVELRCDPISGHTALYWYRQSLGQGLEFLIYFQGNSAPDKSGLPSDRFSAERTGGSVSTLTIQRTQQEDSAVYLCASNPTGLAGGDNEQFFGPGTRLTVL.

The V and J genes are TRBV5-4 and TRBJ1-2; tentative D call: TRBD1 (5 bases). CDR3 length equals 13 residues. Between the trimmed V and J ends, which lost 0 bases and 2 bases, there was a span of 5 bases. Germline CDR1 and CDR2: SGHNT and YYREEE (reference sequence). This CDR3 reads CASSLEGNYGYTF. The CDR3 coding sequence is TGTGCCAGCAGCTTGGAGGGGAACTATGGCTACACCTTC.

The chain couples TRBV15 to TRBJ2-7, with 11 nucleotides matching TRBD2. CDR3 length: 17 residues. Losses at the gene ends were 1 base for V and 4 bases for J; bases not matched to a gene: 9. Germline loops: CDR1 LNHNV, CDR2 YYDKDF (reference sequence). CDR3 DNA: TGTGCCACCAGCAGAGGAAATAGCGGGAGGGGAGGGTACGAGCAGTACTTC. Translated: CATSRGNSGRGGYEQYF. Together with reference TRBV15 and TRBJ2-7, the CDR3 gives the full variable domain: DAMVIQNPRYQVTQFGKPVTLSCSQTLNHNVMYWYQQKSSQAPKLLFHYYDKDFNNEADTPDNFQSRRPNTSFCFLDIRSPGLGDTAMYLCATSRGNSGRGGYEQYFGPGTRLTVT.

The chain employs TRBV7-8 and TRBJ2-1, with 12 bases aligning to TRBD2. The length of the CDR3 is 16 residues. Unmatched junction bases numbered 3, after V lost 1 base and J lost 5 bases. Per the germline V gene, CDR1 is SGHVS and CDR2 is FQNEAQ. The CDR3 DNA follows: TGTGCCAGCAGCTTAGGTCCTAGCGGGGGGGACAATGAGCAGTTCTTC. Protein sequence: CASSLGPSGGDNEQFF.

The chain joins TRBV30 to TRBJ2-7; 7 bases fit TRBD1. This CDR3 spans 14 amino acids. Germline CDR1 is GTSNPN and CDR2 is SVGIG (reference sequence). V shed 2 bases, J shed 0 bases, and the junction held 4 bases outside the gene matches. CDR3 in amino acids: CAWSPGQSSYEQYF. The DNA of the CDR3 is TGTGCCTGGAGTCCGGGACAGAGCTCCTACGAGCAGTACTTC.

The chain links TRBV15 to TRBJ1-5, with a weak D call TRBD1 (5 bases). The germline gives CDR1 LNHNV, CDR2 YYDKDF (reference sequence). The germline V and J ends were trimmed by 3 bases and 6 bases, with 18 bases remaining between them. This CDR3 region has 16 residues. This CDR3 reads CATSRGGRGYSQPQHF. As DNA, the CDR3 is TGTGCCACCAGCAGGGGTGGTAGGGGTTATAGTCAGCCCCAGCATTTT.

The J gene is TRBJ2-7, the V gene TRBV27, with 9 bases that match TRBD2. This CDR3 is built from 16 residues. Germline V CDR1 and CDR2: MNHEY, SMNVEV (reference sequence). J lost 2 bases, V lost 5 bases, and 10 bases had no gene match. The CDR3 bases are TGTGCCAGCAGTCCCCGAACTAGCGGGTATCCCTACGAGCAGTACTTC. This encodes CASSPRTSGYPYEQYF.

CDR3 sequence: CASSADRVFGGYTF. For the CDR3, the DNA is TGTGCCAGCAGCGCCGACAGGGTTTTTGGGGGCTACACCTTC. The chain is built from TRBV5-5 and TRBJ1-2, with 7 bases aligning to TRBD1. V lost 4 bases and J lost 8; bases outside the gene matches: 11. This CDR3 region has 14 residues. Germline V lookup: CDR1 SGHKS, CDR2 YYEKEE (reference sequence).

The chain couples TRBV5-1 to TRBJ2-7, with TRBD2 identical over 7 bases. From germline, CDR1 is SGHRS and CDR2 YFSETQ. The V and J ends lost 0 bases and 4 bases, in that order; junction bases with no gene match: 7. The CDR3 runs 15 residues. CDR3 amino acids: CASSLETSRRYEQYF. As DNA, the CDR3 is TGCGCCAGCAGCTTGGAGACTAGCAGGAGGTACGAGCAGTACTTC.

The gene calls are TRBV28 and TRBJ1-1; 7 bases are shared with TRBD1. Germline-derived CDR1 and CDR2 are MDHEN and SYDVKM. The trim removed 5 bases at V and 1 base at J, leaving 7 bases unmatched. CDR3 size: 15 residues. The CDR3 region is CASSGQEFSNTEAFF. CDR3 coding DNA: TGTGCCAGCAGTGGACAGGAGTTTTCGAACACTGAAGCTTTCTTT.

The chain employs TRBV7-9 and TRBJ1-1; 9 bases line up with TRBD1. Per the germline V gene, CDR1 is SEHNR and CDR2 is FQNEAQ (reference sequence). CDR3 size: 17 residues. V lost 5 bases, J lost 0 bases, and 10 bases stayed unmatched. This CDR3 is CASSPGQGIRMNTEAFF. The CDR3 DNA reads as TGTGCCAGCAGCCCAGGACAGGGGATTCGGATGAACACTGAAGCTTTCTTT.

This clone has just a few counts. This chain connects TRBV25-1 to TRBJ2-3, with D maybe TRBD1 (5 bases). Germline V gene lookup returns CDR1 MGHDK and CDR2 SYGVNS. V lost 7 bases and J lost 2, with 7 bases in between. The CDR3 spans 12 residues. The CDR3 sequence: CASNGATDTQYF. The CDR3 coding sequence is TGTGCCAGCAATGGGGCCACAGATACGCAGTATTTT.

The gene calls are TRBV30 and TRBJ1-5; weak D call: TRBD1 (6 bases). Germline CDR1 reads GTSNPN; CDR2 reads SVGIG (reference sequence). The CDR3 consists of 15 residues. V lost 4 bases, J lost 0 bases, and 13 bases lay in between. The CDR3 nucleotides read TGTGCCTGGAATCCGGGACATTATAGCAATCAGCCCCAGCATTTT. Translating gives CAWNPGHYSNQPQHF.

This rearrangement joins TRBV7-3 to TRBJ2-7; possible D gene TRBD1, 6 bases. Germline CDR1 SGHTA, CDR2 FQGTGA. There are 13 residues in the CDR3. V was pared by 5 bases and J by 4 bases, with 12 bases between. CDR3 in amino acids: CASSNGRGYEQYF. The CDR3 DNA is TGTGCCAGCAGCAACGGCAGGGGATACGAGCAGTACTTC.

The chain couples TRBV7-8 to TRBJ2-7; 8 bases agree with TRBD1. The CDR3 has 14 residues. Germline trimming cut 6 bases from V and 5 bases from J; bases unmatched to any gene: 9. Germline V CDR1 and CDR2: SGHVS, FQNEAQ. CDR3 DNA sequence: TGTGCCAGCAGGCCGCGGACAGGGAAAAACGAGCAGTACTTC. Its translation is CASRPRTGKNEQYF. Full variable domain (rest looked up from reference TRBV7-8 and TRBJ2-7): GAGVSQSPRYKVAKRGQDVALRCDPISGHVSLFWYQQALGQGPEFLTYFQNEAQLDKSGLPSDRFFAERPEGSVSTLKIQRTQQEDSAVYLCASRPRTGKNEQYFGPGTRLTVT.

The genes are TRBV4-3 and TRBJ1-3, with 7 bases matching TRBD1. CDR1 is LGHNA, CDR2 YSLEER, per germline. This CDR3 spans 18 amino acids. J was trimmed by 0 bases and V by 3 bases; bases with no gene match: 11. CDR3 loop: CASSQQIPGQNSGNTIYF. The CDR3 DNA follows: TGCGCCAGCAGCCAGCAGATTCCGGGACAGAACTCTGGAAACACCATATATTTT.

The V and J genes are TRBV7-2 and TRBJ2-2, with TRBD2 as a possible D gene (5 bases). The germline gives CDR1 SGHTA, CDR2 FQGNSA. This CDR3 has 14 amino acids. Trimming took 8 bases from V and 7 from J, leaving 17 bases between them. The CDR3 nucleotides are TGTGCCAGCGGACTGGGATCTCGGATCGGGGAGCTGTTTTTT. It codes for CASGLGSRIGELFF.

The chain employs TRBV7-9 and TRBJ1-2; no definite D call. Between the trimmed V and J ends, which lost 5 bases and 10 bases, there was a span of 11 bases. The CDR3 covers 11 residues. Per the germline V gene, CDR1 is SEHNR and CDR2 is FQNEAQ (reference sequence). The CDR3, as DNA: TGTGCCAGCAGCCCCAGTCTAGACTACACCTTC. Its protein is CASSPSLDYTF.

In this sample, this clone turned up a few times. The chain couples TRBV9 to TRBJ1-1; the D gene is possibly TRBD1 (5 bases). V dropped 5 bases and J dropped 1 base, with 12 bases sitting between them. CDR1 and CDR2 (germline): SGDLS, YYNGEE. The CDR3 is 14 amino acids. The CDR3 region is CASRRGGGNTEAFF. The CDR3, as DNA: TGTGCCAGCAGACGGGGCGGGGGGAACACTGAAGCTTTCTTT.

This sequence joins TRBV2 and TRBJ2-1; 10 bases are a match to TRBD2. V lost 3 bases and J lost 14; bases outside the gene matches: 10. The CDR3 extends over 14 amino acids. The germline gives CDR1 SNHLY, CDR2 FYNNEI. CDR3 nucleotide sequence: TGTGCCAGCAGTGATTGGACTAGCGGACCTTCTGAGTTCTTC. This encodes CASSDWTSGPSEFF.

The CDR3 loop reads CASRGEPLSSYEQYF. CDR3 DNA sequence: TGTGCCAGCAGAGGGGAACCATTATCCTCCTACGAGCAGTACTTC. The chain recombines TRBV6-1 with TRBJ2-7, with D maybe TRBD1 (5 bases). In germline, CDR1 is MNHNS, CDR2 SASEGT. V lost 6 bases and J lost 0, with 15 bases in between. The CDR3 has 15 amino acids.

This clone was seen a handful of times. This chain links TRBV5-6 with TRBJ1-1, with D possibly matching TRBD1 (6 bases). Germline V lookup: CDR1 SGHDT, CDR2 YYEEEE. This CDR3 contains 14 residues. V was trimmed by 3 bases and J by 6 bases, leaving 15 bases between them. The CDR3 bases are TGTGCCAGCAGCTCGCGGGGGACACTTCCTGAAGCTTTCTTT. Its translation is CASSSRGTLPEAFF. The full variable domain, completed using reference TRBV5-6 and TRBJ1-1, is DAGVTQSPTHLIKTRGQQVTLRCSPKSGHDTVSWYQQALGQGPQFIFQYYEEEERQRGNFPDRFSGHQFPNYSSELNVNALLLGDSALYLCASSSRGTLPEAFFGQGTRLTVV.

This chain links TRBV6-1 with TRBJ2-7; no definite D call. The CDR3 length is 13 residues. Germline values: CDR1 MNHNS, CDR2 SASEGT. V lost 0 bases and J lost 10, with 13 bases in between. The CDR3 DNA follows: TGTGCCAGCAGTGAAGCGGCGGAGATCTTACAGTACTTC. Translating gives CASSEAAEILQYF.

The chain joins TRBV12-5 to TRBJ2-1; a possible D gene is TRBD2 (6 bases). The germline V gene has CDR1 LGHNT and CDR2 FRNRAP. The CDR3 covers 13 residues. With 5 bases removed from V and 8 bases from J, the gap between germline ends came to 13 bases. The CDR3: CASGARDFHEQFF. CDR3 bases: TGTGCTAGTGGTGCCCGGGACTTCCATGAGCAGTTCTTC.

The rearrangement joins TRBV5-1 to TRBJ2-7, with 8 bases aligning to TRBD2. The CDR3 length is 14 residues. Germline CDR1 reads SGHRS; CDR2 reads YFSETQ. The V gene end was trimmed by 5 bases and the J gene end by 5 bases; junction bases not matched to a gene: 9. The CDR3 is CASSSGGYGDEQYF. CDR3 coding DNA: TGCGCCAGCAGTTCGGGGGGGTATGGCGACGAGCAGTACTTC. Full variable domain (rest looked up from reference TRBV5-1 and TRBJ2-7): KAGVTQTPRYLIKTRGQQVTLSCSPISGHRSVSWYQQTPGQGLQFLFEYFSETQRNKGNFPGRFSGRQFSNSRSEMNVSTLELGDSALYLCASSSGGYGDEQYFGPGTRLTVT.

In DNA, the CDR3 is TGTGCCAGCAGTTCGGCTAGGGGGACTCAGCCCCAGCATTTT. Translation gives CASSSARGTQPQHF. This rearrangement joins TRBV28 to TRBJ1-5; D is perhaps TRBD1 (6 bases). The CDR3 loop spans 14 amino acids. From germline, CDR1 is MDHEN and CDR2 SYDVKM. The ends were cut back, 4 bases at V and 6 bases at J, with 13 bases in the middle. Looking up the rest from reference TRBV28 and TRBJ1-5 gives the full variable domain: DVKVTQSSRYLVKRTGEKVFLECVQDMDHENMFWYRQDPGLGLRLIYFSYDVKMKEKGDIPEGYSVSREKKERFSLILESASTNQTSMYLCASSSARGTQPQHFGDGTRLSIL.

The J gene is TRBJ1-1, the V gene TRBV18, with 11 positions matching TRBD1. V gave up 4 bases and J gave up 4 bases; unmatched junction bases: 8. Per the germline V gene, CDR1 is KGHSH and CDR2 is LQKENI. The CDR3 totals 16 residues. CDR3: CASSQRDRGFATEAFF. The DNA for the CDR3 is TGTGCCAGCTCACAAAGGGACAGGGGGTTTGCCACTGAAGCTTTCTTT.